These T cell receptor beta chains were read from a single sample in a study of blood T cell repertoires in COVID-19. Sequencing was performed with immunoSEQ multiplex PCR; in TCRdb, only in-frame clones are kept and a portion is missing. This sample has fewer than 80,000 clones; 80% to 90% occur once, and the top ten carry roughly 2%. The sequenced material came from peripheral blood. These receptor sequences come from a man aged 30 to 39 with acute or convalescent COVID-19. Each CDR3 is given with its conserved first and last residue. For some rows the clone size is stated as once, few or many, or as a class when expanded; others skip it.

v_gene,j_gene,abundance,CDR3aa
TRBV20-1,TRBJ1-5,-,CSASLSSSGRNQPQHF
TRBV6-5,TRBJ1-2,-,CASRRGTANYGYTF
TRBV4-2,TRBJ2-5,-,CASSQGTSGQETQYF
TRBV25-1,TRBJ1-1,-,CASSRTDRYSEAFF
TRBV3-1/TRBV3-2,TRBJ2-5,-,CASSQRSAGKSSQYF
TRBV18,TRBJ1-2,-,CASSPQGVDGYTF
TRBV6-6,TRBJ1-6,-,CASSYAGTHNSPLHF
TRBV12-3/TRBV12-4,TRBJ1-2,-,CASSLVGGGYTF
TRBV3-1/TRBV3-2,TRBJ2-7,-,CASSQRLATYEQYF
TRBV5-6,TRBJ2-5,-,CASSRGVGETQYF
TRBV2,TRBJ1-6,-,CASSLILSLGQNSPLHF
TRBV27,TRBJ2-3,-,CASSLRQGVTDTQYF
TRBV7-6,TRBJ2-1,once,CASSFTGQVDNEQFF
TRBV3-1/TRBV3-2,TRBJ1-3,-,CASSQDWGRGSMGNTIYF
TRBV7-2,TRBJ1-5,-,CASSLGGGSNQPQHF
TRBV19,TRBJ1-5,few,CASSTQGLVQPQHF
TRBV18,TRBJ1-6,-,CASSPDQFYSPLHF
TRBV30,TRBJ2-1,-,CAWSVPPRYYNEQFF
TRBV5-1,TRBJ2-2,-,CASRVDTGELFF
TRBV7-2,TRBJ1-1,few,CASSLVMGGSTEAFF
TRBV2,TRBJ2-5,-,CASLGEETQYF
TRBV5-6,TRBJ1-2,-,CASSLNREYGYTF
TRBV12-3/TRBV12-4,TRBJ1-5,once,CASSPTGGQPQHF
TRBV12-3/TRBV12-4,TRBJ1-1,-,CASSRRGYEAFF
TRBV9,TRBJ2-2,few,CASSPSAVKEEELFF
TRBV19,TRBJ2-7,-,CASSIRRGTQYEQYF
TRBV12-3/TRBV12-4,TRBJ2-2,-,CASSLGGGELFF
TRBV27,TRBJ2-6,-,CASSLYGRLVSGANVLTF
TRBV2,TRBJ1-4,-,CASSANRGEKLFF
TRBV30,TRBJ2-2,-,CAWSLLVTANTGELFF
TRBV7-8,TRBJ1-1,once,CASSRGTRARGTEAFF
TRBV29-1,TRBJ1-1,once,CSVSVRDTEAFF
TRBV6-5,TRBJ1-1,-,CLAGEGTIEAFF
TRBV3-1/TRBV3-2,TRBJ2-7,-,CAPSQERGGAGEQYF
TRBV27,TRBJ1-6,-,CASSLTQQNSPLHF
TRBV4-2,TRBJ2-2,-,CASSQVWPSGTNTGELFF
TRBV19,TRBJ1-4,once,CASSPPGQGREKLFF
TRBV9,TRBJ2-7,-,CASSVGTSGYEQYF
TRBV5-1,TRBJ1-6,-,CASSTGIQGSNSPLHF
TRBV6-5,TRBJ1-2,once,CASITTPTSNYGYTF
TRBV10-3,TRBJ1-6,-,CAISELYNSPLHF
TRBV18,TRBJ1-2,-,CASSPRAGEANYGYTF